The rows below give T cell receptor beta chains drawn from one sample of a study of T-cell memory formation after mild COVID-19. A single record per CDR3 protein comes from TCRdb applying MiXCR to the 5' RACE reads. Counted here are around 90,000 distinct CDR3 sequences, around 13% occurring once; the ten biggest clones make up around 27%. Sequencing used PBMCs or a T cell subset sorted from them (not recorded which). The receptor set was obtained from an adult woman who had mild COVID-19 (a few samples of this study predate the infection). Cell type and time point are not known. Both conserved end residues are part of each CDR3. A D gene is named only where the DNA matches it firmly. Only part of the rows carry a size: once, few, many, or a class if the clone is expanded.

v_call	j_call	clone_size	d_call	cdr3_aa	cdr3_nt
TRBV11-2	TRBJ1-2	.	.	CASSLEANGYTF	TGTGCCAGCAGCTTAGAAGCTAATGGCTACACCTTC
TRBV29-1	TRBJ2-5	few	TRBD2	CSVGGTSESQETQYF	TGCAGCGTGGGTGGGACTAGCGAATCCCAAGAGACCCAGTACTTC
TRBV4-1	TRBJ2-1	many	TRBD2	CASSHLVAGNNEQFF	TGCGCCAGCAGCCACCTCGTAGCGGGGAACAATGAGCAGTTCTTC
TRBV7-2	TRBJ2-1	few	TRBD2	CASSLDAGGYNEQFF	TGTGCCAGCAGCTTAGACGCGGGGGGCTACAATGAGCAGTTCTTC
TRBV7-9	TRBJ2-7	few	.	CASSLANGYEQYF	TGTGCCAGCAGCTTAGCAAACGGGTACGAGCAGTACTTC
TRBV29-1	TRBJ2-1	many	TRBD1	CSVERTGGWYNEQFF	TGCAGCGTTGAGAGGACAGGGGGCTGGTACAATGAGCAGTTCTTC
TRBV29-1	TRBJ2-7	.	TRBD1	CSARDRGIYEQYF	TGCAGCGCGCGGGACAGGGGGATCTACGAGCAGTACTTC
TRBV10-3	TRBJ1-1	few	.	CAISDPGGPGTEAFF	TGTGCCATCAGTGACCCCGGAGGACCTGGCACTGAAGCTTTCTTT
TRBV10-3	TRBJ1-1	.	.	CAISETHLLNTEAFF	TGTGCCATCAGTGAGACACACCTATTGAACACTGAAGCTTTCTTT
TRBV29-1	TRBJ2-3	.	.	CSVEEDLDTQYF	TGCAGCGTTGAAGAGGATTTGGATACGCAGTATTTT
TRBV13	TRBJ2-4	.	TRBD2	CASSFRLAGLENIQYF	TGTGCCAGCAGCTTTCGCCTAGCGGGACTAGAAAACATTCAGTACTTC
TRBV5-6	TRBJ2-7	.	.	CASSMVGAWVYEQYF	TGTGCCAGCAGCATGGTGGGAGCCTGGGTGTACGAGCAGTACTTC
TRBV6-6	TRBJ2-2	.	TRBD1	CASSWTGMGTGELFF	TGTGCCAGCAGTTGGACAGGGATGGGCACCGGGGAGCTGTTTTTT
TRBV7-9	TRBJ1-1	.	.	CASSSRTDMNTEAFF	TGTGCCAGCAGCTCTCGGACAGACATGAACACTGAAGCTTTCTTT
TRBV2	TRBJ1-5	few	.	CASSEGEQGYQPQHF	TGTGCCAGCAGTGAAGGGGAACAAGGGTATCAGCCCCAGCATTTT
TRBV10-3	TRBJ2-7	few	TRBD1	CAISESIGQGVYEQYF	TGTGCCATCAGTGAGTCTATCGGACAGGGTGTCTACGAGCAGTACTTC
TRBV3-1	TRBJ1-2	few	.	CASSQGALRYGYTF	TGTGCCAGCAGCCAAGGGGCTCTGAGGTATGGCTACACCTTC
TRBV24-1	TRBJ2-1	many	TRBD1	CATGSGRQGVYNEQFF	TGTGCCACCGGGAGCGGGCGACAGGGGGTCTACAATGAGCAGTTCTTC
TRBV12-3/TRBV12-4	TRBJ1-2	few	.	CASSFHAPGSDPLMYGYTF	TGTGCCAGCAGTTTTCATGCCCCAGGCAGTGACCCTCTTATGTATGGCTACACCTTC
TRBV30	TRBJ1-1	once	.	CAWSAKSDTEAFF	TGTGCCTGGAGTGCTAAGTCGGACACTGAAGCTTTCTTT
TRBV6-1	TRBJ2-3	few	TRBD2	CASSEETSLTDTQYF	TGTGCCAGCAGTGAAGAGACTAGCCTGACAGATACGCAGTATTTT
TRBV6-5	TRBJ1-1	.	TRBD1	CASSSPILTGGVEAFF	TGTGCCAGCAGTTCTCCTATTCTTACAGGGGGCGTTGAAGCTTTCTTT
TRBV4-1	TRBJ2-7	few	.	CASSQEPAVGLLHEQYF	TGCGCCAGCAGCCAAGAACCCGCGGTGGGGTTACTCCACGAGCAGTACTTC
TRBV30	TRBJ2-5	.	TRBD1	CAWSPRDRGPQETQYF	TGTGCCTGGAGCCCCCGGGACAGGGGGCCCCAAGAGACCCAGTACTTC
TRBV9	TRBJ2-5	large	TRBD1	CASSKTGAGETQYF	TGTGCCAGCAGCAAGACAGGGGCGGGAGAGACCCAGTACTTC
TRBV5-1	TRBJ1-3	.	.	CASSLWSGNTIYF	TGCGCCAGCAGCTTGTGGTCTGGAAACACCATATATTTT
TRBV5-1	TRBJ1-1	few	.	CASSPLGGSEAFF	TGCGCCAGCAGCCCTTTGGGAGGATCTGAAGCTTTCTTT
TRBV24-1	TRBJ2-2	.	.	CATSDPSAGPVDTGELFF	TGTGCCACCAGTGATCCTAGCGCCGGCCCGGTGGACACCGGGGAGCTGTTTTTT
TRBV24-1	TRBJ2-3	.	.	CATSDPGDTQYF	TGTGCCACCAGTGACCCGGGAGATACGCAGTATTTT
TRBV12-3/TRBV12-4	TRBJ2-7	.	.	CASSPGRGQEQYF	TGTGCCAGCAGCCCCGGGAGGGGGCAAGAGCAGTACTTC
TRBV5-1	TRBJ2-7	few	TRBD1	CASSLGDREARNEQYF	TGCGCCAGCAGCTTGGGGGACAGGGAAGCGAGGAACGAGCAGTACTTC
TRBV9	TRBJ2-1	few	.	CASSVAGYLYNEQFF	TGTGCCAGCAGCGTAGCAGGCTACCTATACAATGAGCAGTTCTTC
TRBV7-9	TRBJ2-7	many	TRBD2	CASRSTSVRVHEQYF	TGTGCCAGCAGATCTACTAGCGTCAGAGTCCACGAGCAGTACTTC
TRBV12-3/TRBV12-4	TRBJ1-5	.	TRBD1	CASRRDSGSNQPQHF	TGTGCCAGCAGGCGGGACAGCGGGAGCAATCAGCCCCAGCATTTT
TRBV2	TRBJ2-1	.	TRBD2	CASRTGLVFNEQFF	TGTGCCAGCAGAACGGGACTAGTTTTCAATGAGCAGTTCTTC
TRBV5-1	TRBJ1-1	once	.	CASSLDGSGGTEAFF	TGCGCCAGCAGCTTGGATGGTTCGGGGGGCACTGAAGCTTTCTTT
TRBV4-3	TRBJ2-1	few	TRBD2	CASSQDSGTYNEQFF	TGCGCCAGCAGCCAAGATAGCGGGACCTACAATGAGCAGTTCTTC
TRBV6-5	TRBJ1-2	.	.	CASSYGRGYGYTF	TGTGCCAGCAGTTACGGCAGAGGCTATGGCTACACCTTC
TRBV13	TRBJ2-1	.	.	CASSARVFGYNEQFF	TGTGCCAGCAGCGCCAGGGTTTTTGGGTACAATGAGCAGTTCTTC
TRBV30	TRBJ1-2	few	.	CAWSQHDSIYGYTF	TGTGCCTGGAGTCAACACGACTCGATATATGGCTACACCTTC
TRBV3-1	TRBJ1-2	.	.	CASSQEVRSTNYGYTF	TGTGCCAGCAGCCAAGAGGTCAGGTCTACTAACTATGGCTACACCTTC
TRBV13	TRBJ2-1	.	TRBD2	CASSHPLAGAPNEQFF	TGTGCCAGCAGTCACCCTCTAGCGGGAGCCCCCAATGAGCAGTTCTTC
TRBV5-1	TRBJ1-3	few	.	CASSSGWDLRRNPSGNTIYF	TGCGCCAGCAGCTCCGGTTGGGATTTAAGGCGGAACCCCTCTGGAAACACCATATATTTT
TRBV6-6	TRBJ2-1	.	TRBD1	CASRMQGAPYNEQFF	TGTGCCAGCAGGATGCAGGGGGCACCTTACAATGAGCAGTTCTTC
TRBV18	TRBJ2-5	.	TRBD1	CASSPGSWTGASETQYF	TGTGCCAGCTCACCCGGGTCTTGGACAGGGGCATCGGAGACCCAGTACTTC
TRBV12-3/TRBV12-4	TRBJ2-5	many	TRBD1	CASTEDRDETQYF	TGTGCCAGCACAGAGGACAGGGATGAGACCCAGTACTTC
TRBV12-3/TRBV12-4	TRBJ2-1	few	TRBD2	CASRGGTTLNDEQFF	TGTGCCAGCAGGGGGGGGACTACCCTGAACGATGAGCAGTTCTTC